This T cell receptor beta chain was identified in a study of blood T cell repertoires in COVID-19. Study-wide context: Nucleic acid was either cDNA or gDNA, and it came from T cells, B-cell-depleted T cells, or PBMCs.

Germline lookup yields CDR1 MNHEY and CDR2 SVGEGT. The CDR3 consists of 16 residues. V was pared by 0 bases and J by 2 bases, with 11 bases between. Participants' own reports of clinical history determined their cohort assignment. Individuals in the exposed group had encountered a COVID-19 case within 2 weeks preceding study entry. As handled by the study authors: Using reference gene primer amplification, nucleated cell counts were estimated. The data were produced by immunoSEQ multiplex PCR, yet TCRdb's version contains in-frame clones alone and is incomplete. The V and J calls and the clone size are those of that table, but D and trimming were determined from the DNA. The sample has roughly 150,000 clones, about 80% seen once.

This rearrangement joins TRBV6-2 or TRBV6-3 to TRBJ2-1; possible D gene TRBD1, 6 bases. The sequencing input was PBMCs or T cells enriched from blood (not recorded which). The receptor's source is a woman aged 18-29 years who had been exposed to COVID-19. This CDR3 is CASSYSYRDTYNEQFF. The CDR3 bases are TGTGCCAGCAGTTACTCCTACAGGGATACCTACAATGAGCAGTTCTTC.